This T cell receptor (beta chain) was obtained from a study of CD8 T cells in ankylosing spondylitis. Trimming cost V 1 base and J 2 bases, with 9 bases left between them. There are 14 residues in the CDR3. The germline V gene has CDR1 SGHNT and CDR2 YYREEE (reference sequence). TCRdb independently ran MiXCR on the 5' RACE reads; one entry per CDR3 protein. The sample consists of tens of thousands of distinct CDR3 sequences, approximately 5.9% of them appearing once. The table lists this clonotype with many counts. The receptor was isolated from a male donor with ankylosing spondylitis or in good health (not recorded which). Sequenced material: blood, either unsorted or a sorted T cell fraction (not recorded which). The chain uses TRBV5-4 and TRBJ2-5, with unresolved D. The CDR3 loop reads CASSLLQRQETQYF. For the CDR3, the DNA is TGTGCCAGCAGCTTGCTACAGAGACAAGAGACCCAGTACTTC.